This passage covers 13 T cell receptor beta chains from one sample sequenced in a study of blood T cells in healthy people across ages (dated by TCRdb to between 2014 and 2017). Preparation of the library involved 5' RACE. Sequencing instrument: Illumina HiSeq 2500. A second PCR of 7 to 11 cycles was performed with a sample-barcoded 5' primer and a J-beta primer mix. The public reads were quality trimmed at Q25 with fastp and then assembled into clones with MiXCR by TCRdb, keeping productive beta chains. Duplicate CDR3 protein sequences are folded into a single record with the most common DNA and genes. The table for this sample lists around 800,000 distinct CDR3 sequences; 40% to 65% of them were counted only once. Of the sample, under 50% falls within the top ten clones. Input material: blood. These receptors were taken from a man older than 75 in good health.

Here the CDR3 reads CASSKVPRDRVVGETYEQYF. In DNA form, the CDR3 reads TGTGCCAGCAGCAAAGTCCCCCGGGACAGGGTTGTTGGAGAAACCTACGAGCAGTACTTC. V usage is TRBV21-1 and J usage is TRBJ2-7; TRBD1, the D gene given by the table, was not confirmed from the DNA. TRBV21-1 is classified as a pseudogene. The CDR3 has 20 amino acids.

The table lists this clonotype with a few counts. The CDR3: CASGITQDYGYTF. CDR3 in DNA: TGTGCCAGCGGTATCACACAGGATTATGGCTACACCTTC. This chain joins TRBV6-5 and TRBJ1-2; D perhaps matches TRBD1 (5 bases). The CDR3 is 13 residues long. The V end was cut by 8 bases, the J end by 5 bases, with 15 bases between. Per germline, CDR1 MNHEY and CDR2 SVGAGI.

CDR3 region: CASRVGLAVREQFF. The CDR3 DNA reads as TGTGCCAGCCGAGTTGGACTAGCGGTGCGGGAGCAGTTCTTC. This chain connects TRBV7-2 to TRBJ2-1; TRBD2 aligns across 10 bases. Germline trimming cut 8 bases from V and 10 bases from J; bases unmatched to any gene: 11. The CDR3 extends over 14 amino acids. CDR1 and CDR2 (germline): SGHTA, FQGNSA.

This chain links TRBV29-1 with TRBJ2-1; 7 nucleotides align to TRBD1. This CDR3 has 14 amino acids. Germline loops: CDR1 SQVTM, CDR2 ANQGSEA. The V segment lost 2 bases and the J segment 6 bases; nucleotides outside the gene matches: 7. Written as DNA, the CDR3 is TGCAGCGTTGAACCGGGACAGACAGCCAATGAGCAGTTCTTC. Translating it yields CSVEPGQTANEQFF.

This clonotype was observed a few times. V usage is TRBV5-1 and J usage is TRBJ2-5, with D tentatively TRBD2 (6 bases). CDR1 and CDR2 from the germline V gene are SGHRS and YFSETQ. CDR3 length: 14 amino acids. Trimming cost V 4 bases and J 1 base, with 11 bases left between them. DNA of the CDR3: TGCGCCAGCAGCGTGGCGGGGACCCAAGAGACCCAGTACTTC. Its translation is CASSVAGTQETQYF. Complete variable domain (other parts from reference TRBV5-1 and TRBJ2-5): KAGVTQTPRYLIKTRGQQVTLSCSPISGHRSVSWYQQTPGQGLQFLFEYFSETQRNKGNFPGRFSGRQFSNSRSEMNVSTLELGDSALYLCASSVAGTQETQYFGPGTRLLVL.

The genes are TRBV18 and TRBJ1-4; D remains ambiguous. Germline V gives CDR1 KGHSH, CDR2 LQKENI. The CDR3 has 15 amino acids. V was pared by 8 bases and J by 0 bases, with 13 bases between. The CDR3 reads CASAREVATNEKLFF. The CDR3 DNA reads TGTGCCAGCGCCCGGGAGGTGGCAACTAATGAAAAACTGTTTTTT.

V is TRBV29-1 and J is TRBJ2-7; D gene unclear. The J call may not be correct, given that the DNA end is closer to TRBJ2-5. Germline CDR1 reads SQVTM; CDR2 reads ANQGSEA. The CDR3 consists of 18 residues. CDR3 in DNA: TGCAGCGTTGAGCCTACTCGGCCCAGAGCAGAAGAAACGGAGACCCAGTACTTC. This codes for CSVEPTRPRAEETETQYF.

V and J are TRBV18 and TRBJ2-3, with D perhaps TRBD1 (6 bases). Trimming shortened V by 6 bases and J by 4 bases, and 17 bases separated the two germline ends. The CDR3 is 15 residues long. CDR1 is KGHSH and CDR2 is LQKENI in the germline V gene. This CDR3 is CASSQGAPGADTQYF. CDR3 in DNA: TGTGCCAGCTCTCAGGGAGCGCCAGGGGCAGATACGCAGTATTTT.

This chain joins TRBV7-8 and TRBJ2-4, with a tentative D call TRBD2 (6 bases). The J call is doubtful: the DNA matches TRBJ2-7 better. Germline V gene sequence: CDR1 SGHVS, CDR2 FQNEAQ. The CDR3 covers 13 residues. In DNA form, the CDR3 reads TGTGCCAGCAGCCACGGGGGAACCTACGAGCAGTACTTC. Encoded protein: CASSHGGTYEQYF.

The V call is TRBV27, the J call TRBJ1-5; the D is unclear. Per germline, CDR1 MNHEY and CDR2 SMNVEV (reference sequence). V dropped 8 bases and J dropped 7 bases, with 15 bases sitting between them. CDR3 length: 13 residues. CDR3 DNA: TGTGCCAGCGCCCCTGACCGCGGACAGCCCCAGCATTTT. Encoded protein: CASAPDRGQPQHF.

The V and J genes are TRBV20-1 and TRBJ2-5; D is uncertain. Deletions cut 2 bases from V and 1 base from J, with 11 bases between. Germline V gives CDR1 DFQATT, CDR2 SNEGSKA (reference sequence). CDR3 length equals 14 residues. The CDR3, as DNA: TGCAGTGCTAGACGGTCGGCAGTCCAAGAGACCCAGTACTTC. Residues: CSARRSAVQETQYF.

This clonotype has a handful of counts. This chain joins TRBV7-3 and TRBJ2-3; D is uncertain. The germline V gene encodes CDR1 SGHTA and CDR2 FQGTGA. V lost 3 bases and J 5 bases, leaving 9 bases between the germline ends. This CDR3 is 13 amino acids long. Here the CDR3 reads CASSLGPKDTQYF. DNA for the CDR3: TGTGCCAGCAGCTTGGGCCCGAAAGATACGCAGTATTTT.

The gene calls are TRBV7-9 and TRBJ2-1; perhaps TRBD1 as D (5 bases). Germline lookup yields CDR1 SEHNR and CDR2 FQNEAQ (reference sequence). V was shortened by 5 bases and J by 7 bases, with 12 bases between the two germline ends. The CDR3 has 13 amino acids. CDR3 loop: CASSPSGQNEQFF. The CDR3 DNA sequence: TGTGCCAGCAGCCCCTCAGGGCAGAATGAGCAGTTCTTC.